Listed here is a single TCR beta chain. As yet, its antigen is unknown. This record comes from a study of shared clonotypes between healthy human individuals. Study-wide results and limits: In having few donors, the study represented limited genetic and exposure-history diversity. Against clonotypes common to all four donors, non-shared ones had lower generation probabilities. On the whole, naive subsets had larger estimated richness than memory subsets had.

Looked up from germline, CDR1 is SGHRS and CDR2 is YFSETQ. V lost 4 bases to trimming and J lost 6 bases, with 13 bases between them. The CDR3 runs 13 residues. The test was conducted at deep level. Some clones are missing from TCRdb's copy, which holds only in-frame ones; the method was immunoSEQ multiplex PCR. Of around 990,000 clones in the sample, 60% to 80% are singletons; the top ten hold almost 0.9%. What was sequenced was memory CD4+ T cells from PBMCs. The subset denotes: CD45RA-negative fraction. This sequence originates from a man aged 18 to 35 in good health. Some clones in this sample may be carry-over from other donors' samples. This rearrangement joins TRBV5-1 to TRBJ1-2; possible D gene TRBD1, 6 bases. The CDR3 region has the DNA TGCGCCAGCAGCGGCATCAGGGGCCATGGCTACACCTTC. This gives the protein CASSGIRGHGYTF.